Listed below are T cell receptor beta chains from one sample, sequenced in a study of shared clonotypes between healthy human individuals. Using immunoSEQ multiplex PCR, the repertoire was profiled, and TCRdb retains in-frame clones only, with some absent. This table has 2 million to 2.5 million clones, around 95% appearing once. The sequenced material came from naive CD4+ T cells sorted from blood. The receptors were gathered from a man aged 18 to 35 in good health. CDR3s include the opening cysteine and the closing phenylalanine or tryptophan. D genes are given only for firm matches. Clone sizes are given selectively: once, few, many, or a class where the clone is expanded.

clone_size: few; v_call: TRBV7-8; d_call: NA; j_call: TRBJ1-5; cdr3_nt: TGTGCCAGCAGCTTAGCATCTTACAGGGCAGGCAATCAGCCCCAGCATTTT; cdr3_aa: CASSLASYRAGNQPQHF
clone_size: NA; v_call: TRBV6-1; d_call: TRBD1; j_call: TRBJ1-2; cdr3_nt: TGTGCCAGCGCCCTGGGGGGACAGGGGAGCTATGGCTACACCTTC; cdr3_aa: CASALGGQGSYGYTF
clone_size: NA; v_call: TRBV7-6; d_call: TRBD2; j_call: TRBJ2-3; cdr3_nt: TGTGCCAGCAGCTTGGGGACTAGCGGGGGGGCCCGCCCTCATACGCAGTATTTT; cdr3_aa: CASSLGTSGGARPHTQYF
clone_size: NA; v_call: TRBV4-3; d_call: NA; j_call: TRBJ1-2; cdr3_nt: TGCGCCAGCAGCCAAGGGCAGGGTCTATGGGGCTACACCTTC; cdr3_aa: CASSQGQGLWGYTF
clone_size: once; v_call: TRBV19; d_call: TRBD2; j_call: TRBJ2-3; cdr3_nt: TGTGCCAGTAGTATAGCCCCCGCGGGGGGGAGGGATACGCAGTATTTT; cdr3_aa: CASSIAPAGGRDTQYF
clone_size: NA; v_call: TRBV18; d_call: NA; j_call: TRBJ2-5; cdr3_nt: TGTGCCAGCTCACCAGGGATACAAGAGACCCAGTACTTC; cdr3_aa: CASSPGIQETQYF
clone_size: NA; v_call: TRBV7-3; d_call: TRBD1; j_call: TRBJ2-1; cdr3_nt: TGTGCCAGCAGCTTAACGAGAGGGACAGGCTCCTACAATGAGCAGTTCTTC; cdr3_aa: CASSLTRGTGSYNEQFF
clone_size: few; v_call: TRBV9; d_call: NA; j_call: TRBJ1-6; cdr3_nt: TGTGCCAGCAGCTCCGAGGGGCCCCTCCACTTT; cdr3_aa: CASSSEGPLHF
clone_size: NA; v_call: TRBV19; d_call: NA; j_call: TRBJ1-1; cdr3_nt: TGTGCCAGTAGAATACAGGGTGGCACTGAAGCTTTCTTT; cdr3_aa: CASRIQGGTEAFF
clone_size: NA; v_call: TRBV30; d_call: TRBD1; j_call: TRBJ2-6; cdr3_nt: TGTGCCTGGAGCGGCGGACAGGGGGCGGCAGGGGCCAACGTCCTGACTTTC; cdr3_aa: CAWSGGQGAAGANVLTF
clone_size: NA; v_call: TRBV5-4; d_call: NA; j_call: TRBJ2-5; cdr3_nt: TGTGCCAGCAAGGGTACGCAAGAGACCCAGTACTTC; cdr3_aa: CASKGTQETQYF
clone_size: NA; v_call: TRBV5-1; d_call: TRBD2; j_call: TRBJ2-7; cdr3_nt: TGCGCCAGCAGCGGACCTCTAGCGGGGAAAACCTACGAGCAGTACTTC; cdr3_aa: CASSGPLAGKTYEQYF
clone_size: NA; v_call: TRBV5-1; d_call: NA; j_call: TRBJ2-1; cdr3_nt: TGCGCCAGCAGCCCGGCATCCCGGGACATTCAGTTCTTC; cdr3_aa: CASSPASRDIQFF
clone_size: NA; v_call: TRBV29-1; d_call: TRBD1; j_call: TRBJ2-3; cdr3_nt: TGCAGCGTAGATTACAGGGGTCTCCGGGGCACAGATACGCAGTATTTT; cdr3_aa: CSVDYRGLRGTDTQYF
clone_size: NA; v_call: TRBV2; d_call: NA; j_call: TRBJ1-3; cdr3_nt: TGTGCCAGCGGGGGTACCGGAAACACCATATATTTT; cdr3_aa: CASGGTGNTIYF
clone_size: NA; v_call: TRBV6-5; d_call: NA; j_call: TRBJ2-7; cdr3_nt: TGTGCCAGCAGTTACTTAAGGGAATCCTACGAGCAGTACTTC; cdr3_aa: CASSYLRESYEQYF
clone_size: NA; v_call: TRBV10-3; d_call: TRBD1; j_call: TRBJ1-2; cdr3_nt: TGTGCCATCAGTGGTACAGGGGGCGGGCGAAACTATGGCTACACCTTC; cdr3_aa: CAISGTGGGRNYGYTF
clone_size: NA; v_call: TRBV11-2; d_call: TRBD2; j_call: TRBJ2-3; cdr3_nt: TGTGCCAGCAGCTTAGATGGCGGGAGGGCCTTAGGAGATACGCAGTATTTT; cdr3_aa: CASSLDGGRALGDTQYF
clone_size: NA; v_call: TRBV9; d_call: NA; j_call: TRBJ2-3; cdr3_nt: TGTGCCAGCGGATTAGACTACCTCACAGATACGCAGTATTTT; cdr3_aa: CASGLDYLTDTQYF
clone_size: NA; v_call: TRBV19; d_call: NA; j_call: TRBJ1-4; cdr3_nt: TGTGCCAGTAGAGACCCCAGGGATATTAATGAAAAACTGTTTTTT; cdr3_aa: CASRDPRDINEKLFF
clone_size: NA; v_call: TRBV5-4; d_call: NA; j_call: TRBJ2-5; cdr3_nt: TGTGCCAGCAGCACCACCCAGGCGTACCAAGAGACCCAGTACTTC; cdr3_aa: CASSTTQAYQETQYF
clone_size: NA; v_call: TRBV6-5; d_call: TRBD2; j_call: TRBJ2-7; cdr3_nt: TGTGCCAGCAGTGGTCCTAGCGGGAGGGTCTACGAGCAGTACTTC; cdr3_aa: CASSGPSGRVYEQYF
clone_size: once; v_call: TRBV7-6; d_call: NA; j_call: TRBJ2-2; cdr3_nt: TGTGCCAGCAGCTTATCCCCCACTAGCAACACCGGGGAGCTGTTTTTT; cdr3_aa: CASSLSPTSNTGELFF
clone_size: NA; v_call: TRBV18; d_call: TRBD2; j_call: TRBJ2-7; cdr3_nt: TGTGCCAGCTCACCAACTAGCGCTGCCTCCTACGAGCAGTACTTC; cdr3_aa: CASSPTSAASYEQYF
clone_size: NA; v_call: TRBV29-1; d_call: TRBD2; j_call: TRBJ2-7; cdr3_nt: TGCAGCGTGGGGACTATCGGGCCGGGGGAGCAGTACTTC; cdr3_aa: CSVGTIGPGEQYF
clone_size: NA; v_call: TRBV10-3; d_call: NA; j_call: TRBJ2-7; cdr3_nt: TGTGCCATCAGTCCGGGGGCGTCCCCCTACGAGCAGTACTTC; cdr3_aa: CAISPGASPYEQYF
clone_size: NA; v_call: TRBV5-1; d_call: NA; j_call: TRBJ1-3; cdr3_nt: TGCGCCAGCTCCCTGACGTCTGGAAACACCATATATTTT; cdr3_aa: CASSLTSGNTIYF
clone_size: NA; v_call: TRBV6-1; d_call: TRBD1; j_call: TRBJ2-5; cdr3_nt: TGTGCCAGCAGTGGGGCCGGGACAGGTGGAAGAGAGACCCAGTACTTC; cdr3_aa: CASSGAGTGGRETQYF
clone_size: NA; v_call: TRBV25-1; d_call: NA; j_call: TRBJ1-2; cdr3_nt: TGTGCCAGCAGTGAACGCGGACCCCCCGAGCCCTACACCTTC; cdr3_aa: CASSERGPPEPYTF
clone_size: NA; v_call: TRBV7-9; d_call: NA; j_call: TRBJ1-5; cdr3_nt: TGTGCCAGCAGCTTAGGTCCTAGCAATCAGCCCCAGCATTTT; cdr3_aa: CASSLGPSNQPQHF
clone_size: NA; v_call: TRBV21-1; d_call: NA; j_call: TRBJ2-7; cdr3_nt: TGTGCCAGCAGCAAACCTCTGTCACTAGCGGGGAACTACGAGCAGTACTTC; cdr3_aa: CASSKPLSLAGNYEQYF
clone_size: NA; v_call: TRBV5-1; d_call: TRBD1; j_call: TRBJ2-5; cdr3_nt: TGCGCCAGCAGCCTCGGCGGGCAGGGGGCCGACGGGACCCAGTACTTC; cdr3_aa: CASSLGGQGADGTQYF